This entry is about one T cell receptor (beta chain). No antigen is known for it. TCRdb keeps only in-frame clones here, not all; method: immunoSEQ multiplex PCR. This sample has about 710,000 clones, with approximately 73% found just once. Germline lookup yields CDR1 LNHDA and CDR2 SQIVND (reference sequence). The CDR3 runs to 14 residues. The V segment lost 5 bases and the J segment 1 base; nucleotides outside the gene matches: 2. This sample is part of a study of shared clonotypes between healthy human individuals. About the research overall: A donor's plate count was three for CD4 naive and three for CD4 memory; CD8 naive had two and CD8 memory one. Study-level results: The study's rarefaction showed incomplete sorted-subset sequencing despite large depth.

Among the donors, all were Caucasian adults who lived in Nashville, Tennessee. Splitting of CD4+ cells produced CD45RA+ naive and CD45RA-negative memory subsets. The chain uses TRBV19 and TRBJ2-1; TRBD2 matches 7 bases. The sample taken for sequencing was memory CD4+ T cells sorted from blood. Subset indicated: CD45RA-negative fraction. The TCR was taken from a woman in her thirties in good health. The CDR3 here is CASSLAESYNEQFF. In nucleotides, the CDR3 is TGTGCCAGTAGTCTAGCGGAATCCTACAATGAGCAGTTCTTC.